In its sample, the clone carrying this T cell receptor (beta chain) was seen many times. Germline V gene data show CDR1 as MNHEY and CDR2 as SVGEGT. CDR3 size: 15 residues. Trimming removed 3 bases at V and 0 bases at J, with 8 bases between. These data originate in a study of identical twins. A single record per CDR3 protein comes from TCRdb applying MiXCR to the 5' RACE reads. The table includes 450,000 or so distinct CDR3 sequences, 13% to 15% detected once. The same sample was also used in a study of yellow fever vaccine responses in identical twins. This second report adds: Among the twins, the vaccine T cell response reportedly seemed partly convergent and partly personalized.

This sequence originates from a woman aged 18-29 years in good health. This sequence joins TRBV6-2 or TRBV6-3 and TRBJ2-2; D may be TRBD2 (6 bases). Sequenced sample: CD4+ T cells sorted from blood. The CDR3 nucleotides read TGTGCCAGCAGTTATGCGGGAACGAACACCGGGGAGCTGTTTTTT. Protein: CASSYAGTNTGELFF.